Sequencing of this T cell receptor (beta chain) was carried out in a study of Graves' ophthalmopathy and Graves' hyperthyroidism. Across the study: No ophthalmopathy within 18 months of follow-up signified stable hyperthyroidism.

General study points: Most expanded clonotypes in thyroid above 0.001 frequency also showed up in blood.

Additional autoimmune diseases, uncontrolled infections, pregnancy or lactation disqualified patients. V lost 7 bases and J lost 1, with 8 bases in between. Germline V gene data show CDR1 as SQVTM and CDR2 as ANQGSEA. This CDR3 has 12 amino acids. On this clonotype: Antigen: not known.

CDR3 regions of TCR beta were amplified from RNA transcripts. RT-PCR in the first round used HTBI primers; a second-round multiplex PCR followed. MiXCR, applied by TCRdb to the multiplex PCR reads, yields one record per CDR3 protein. The sample has roughly 1.1 million distinct CDR3 sequences, about two fifths seen once. This clonotype was obtained from an adult man with Graves' hyperthyroidism. The genes are TRBV29-1 and TRBJ1-5; a weak D match, TRBD1 (5 bases). The sample was peripheral blood or thyroid tissue (not recorded which). In DNA form, the CDR3 reads TGCAGCGCCGACAGAAGCAATCAGCCCCAGCATTTT. Protein product: CSADRSNQPQHF.